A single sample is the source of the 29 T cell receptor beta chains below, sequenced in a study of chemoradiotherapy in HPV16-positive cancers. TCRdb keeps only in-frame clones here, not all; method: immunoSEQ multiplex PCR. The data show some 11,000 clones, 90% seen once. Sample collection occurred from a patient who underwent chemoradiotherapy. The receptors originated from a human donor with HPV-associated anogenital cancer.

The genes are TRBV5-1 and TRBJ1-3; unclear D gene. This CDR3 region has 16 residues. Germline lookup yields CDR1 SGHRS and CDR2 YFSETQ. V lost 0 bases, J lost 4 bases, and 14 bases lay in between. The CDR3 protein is CASSLDPTRGGNTIYF. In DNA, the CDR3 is TGCGCCAGCAGCTTGGACCCGACCCGAGGGGGAAACACCATATATTTT.

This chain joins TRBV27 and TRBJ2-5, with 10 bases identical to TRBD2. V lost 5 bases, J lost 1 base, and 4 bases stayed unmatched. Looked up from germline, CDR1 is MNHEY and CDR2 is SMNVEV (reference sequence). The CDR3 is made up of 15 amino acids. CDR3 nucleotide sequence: TGTGCCAGCAGTCCATGGACTAGCGGCCAAGAGACCCAGTACTTC. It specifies CASSPWTSGQETQYF.

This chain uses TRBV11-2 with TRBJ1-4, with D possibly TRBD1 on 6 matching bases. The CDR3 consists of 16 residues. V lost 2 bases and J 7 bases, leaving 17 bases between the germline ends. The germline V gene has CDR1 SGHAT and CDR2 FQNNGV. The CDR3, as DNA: TGTGCCAGCAGCTTATCGGTATGGGGGCTGGGTGAAAAACTGTTTTTT. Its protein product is CASSLSVWGLGEKLFF.

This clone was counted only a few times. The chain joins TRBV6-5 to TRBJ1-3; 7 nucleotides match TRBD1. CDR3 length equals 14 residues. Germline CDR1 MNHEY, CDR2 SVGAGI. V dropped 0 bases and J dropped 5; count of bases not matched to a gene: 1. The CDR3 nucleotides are TGTGCCAGCAGTTACTCAGGGGGCAGAAACACCATATATTTT. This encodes CASSYSGGRNTIYF.

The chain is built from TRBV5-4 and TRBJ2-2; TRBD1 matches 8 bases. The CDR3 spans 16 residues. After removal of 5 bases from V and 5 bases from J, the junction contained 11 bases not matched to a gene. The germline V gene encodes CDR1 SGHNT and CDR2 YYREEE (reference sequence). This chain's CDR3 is CASRSLRQGPTGELFF. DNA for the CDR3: TGTGCCAGCAGATCCCTGAGACAGGGGCCGACCGGGGAGCTGTTTTTT.

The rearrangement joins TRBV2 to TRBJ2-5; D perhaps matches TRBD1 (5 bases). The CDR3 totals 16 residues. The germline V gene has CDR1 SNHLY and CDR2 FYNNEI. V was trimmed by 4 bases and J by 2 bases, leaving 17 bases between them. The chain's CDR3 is CASSGRAGYGQETQYF. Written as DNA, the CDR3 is TGTGCCAGCAGTGGACGGGCAGGGTATGGGCAAGAGACCCAGTACTTC.

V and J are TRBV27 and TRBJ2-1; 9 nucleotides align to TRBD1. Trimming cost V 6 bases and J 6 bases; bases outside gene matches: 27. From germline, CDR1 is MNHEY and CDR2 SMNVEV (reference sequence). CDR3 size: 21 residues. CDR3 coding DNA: TGTGCCAGCAGCCTATCCGGGACAGGGTGGTCGGCGGGAGACTTACTCAATGAGCAGTTCTTC. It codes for CASSLSGTGWSAGDLLNEQFF.

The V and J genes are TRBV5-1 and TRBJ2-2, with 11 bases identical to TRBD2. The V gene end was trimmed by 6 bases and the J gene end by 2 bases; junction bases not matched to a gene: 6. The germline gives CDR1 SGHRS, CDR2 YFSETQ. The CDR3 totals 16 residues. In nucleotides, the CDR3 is TGCGCCAGCAAACCGACTAGCGGGACCAACACCGGGGAGCTGTTTTTT. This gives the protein CASKPTSGTNTGELFF.

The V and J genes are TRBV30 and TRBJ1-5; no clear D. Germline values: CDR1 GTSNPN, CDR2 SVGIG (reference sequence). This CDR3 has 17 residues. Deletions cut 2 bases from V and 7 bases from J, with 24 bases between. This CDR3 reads CAWSPSSGLGMGQPQHF. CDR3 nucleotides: TGTGCCTGGAGTCCGTCTTCGGGGTTGGGGATGGGGCAGCCCCAGCATTTT.

CDR3 in DNA: TGTGCCAGCAGCTTAGCCGGGGGCGAGGGGGAGACCCAGTACTTC. The encoded protein is CASSLAGGEGETQYF. The chain carries TRBV7-6 and TRBJ2-5, with D perhaps assigned TRBD1 or TRBD2 (6 bases each). The ends were cut back, 0 bases at V and 5 bases at J, with 13 bases in the middle. This CDR3 has 15 residues. The germline CDR1 and CDR2 sequences are SGHVS and FNYEAQ.

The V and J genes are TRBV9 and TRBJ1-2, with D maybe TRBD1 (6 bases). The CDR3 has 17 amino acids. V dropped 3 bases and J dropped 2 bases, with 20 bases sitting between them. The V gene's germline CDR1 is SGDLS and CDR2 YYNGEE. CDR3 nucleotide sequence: TGTGCCAGCAGCGCCGGTTGGTGGGGGGCGCTCAACTATGGCTACACCTTC. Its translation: CASSAGWWGALNYGYTF.

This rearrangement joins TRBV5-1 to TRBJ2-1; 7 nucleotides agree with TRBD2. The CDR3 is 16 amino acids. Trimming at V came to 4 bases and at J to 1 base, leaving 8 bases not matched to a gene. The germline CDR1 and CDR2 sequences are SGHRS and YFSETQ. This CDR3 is CASSTTSGNSYNEQFF. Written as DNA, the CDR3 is TGCGCCAGCAGCACCACCAGCGGGAATTCCTACAATGAGCAGTTCTTC.

This chain's CDR3 is CASSLVSGYYEQYF. The CDR3 nucleotides are TGCGCCAGCAGCTTGGTTTCCGGGTACTACGAGCAGTACTTC. V gene TRBV5-1 combines with J gene TRBJ2-7; D gene uncertain. Trimming removed 0 bases at V and 3 bases at J, with 10 bases between. CDR1 SGHRS and CDR2 YFSETQ come from the germline V gene. The CDR3 is 14 residues long.

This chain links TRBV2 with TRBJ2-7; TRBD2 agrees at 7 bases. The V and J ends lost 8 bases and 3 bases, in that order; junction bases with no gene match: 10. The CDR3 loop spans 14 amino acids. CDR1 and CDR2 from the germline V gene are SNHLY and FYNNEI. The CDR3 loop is CASRYGASGYEQYF. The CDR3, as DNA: TGTGCCAGCCGATACGGGGCTAGCGGCTACGAGCAGTACTTC.

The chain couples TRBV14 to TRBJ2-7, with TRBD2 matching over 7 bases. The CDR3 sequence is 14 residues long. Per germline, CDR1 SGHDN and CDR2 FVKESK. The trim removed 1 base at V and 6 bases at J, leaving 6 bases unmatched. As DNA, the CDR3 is TGTGCCAGCAGCCAAGCTAGACTAGCAGGCGAGCAGTACTTC. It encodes CASSQARLAGEQYF.

CDR3 in amino acids: CASSFIGGANEQFF. The DNA for the CDR3 is TGTGCCAGCAGCTTTATCGGGGGGGCCAATGAGCAGTTCTTC. The V gene is TRBV11-2, the J gene TRBJ2-1; the match to TRBD2 covers 8 bases. Trimming at V came to 3 bases and at J to 6 bases, leaving 4 bases not matched to a gene. The CDR3 covers 14 residues. Germline values: CDR1 SGHAT, CDR2 FQNNGV.

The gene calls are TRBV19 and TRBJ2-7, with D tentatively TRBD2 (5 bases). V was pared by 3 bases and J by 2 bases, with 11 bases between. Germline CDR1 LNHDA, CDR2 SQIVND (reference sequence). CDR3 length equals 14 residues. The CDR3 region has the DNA TGTGCCAGTAGTATGGACCGGGATACCTACGAGCAGTACTTC. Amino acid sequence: CASSMDRDTYEQYF.

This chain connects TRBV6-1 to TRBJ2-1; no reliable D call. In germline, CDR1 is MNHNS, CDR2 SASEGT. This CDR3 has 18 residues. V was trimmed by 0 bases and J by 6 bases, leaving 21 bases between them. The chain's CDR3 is CASSEAKLKGYLGNEQFF. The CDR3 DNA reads TGTGCCAGCAGTGAAGCGAAGCTGAAGGGTTACTTGGGCAATGAGCAGTTCTTC.

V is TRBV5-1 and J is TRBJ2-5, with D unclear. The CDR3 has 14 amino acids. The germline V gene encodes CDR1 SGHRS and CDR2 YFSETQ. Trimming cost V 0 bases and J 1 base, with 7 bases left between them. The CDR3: CASSLASSQETQYF. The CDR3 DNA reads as TGCGCCAGCAGCTTGGCCAGCAGCCAAGAGACCCAGTACTTC.

CDR3 residues: CASSTYRQGFNSPLHF. CDR3 coding DNA: TGTGCCAGTAGTACCTACCGACAGGGTTTTAATTCACCCCTCCACTTT. V and J are TRBV19 and TRBJ1-6; 7 bases map to TRBD1. The length of the CDR3 is 16 residues. The V gene end was trimmed by 4 bases and the J gene end by 6 bases; junction bases not matched to a gene: 9. Germline CDR1 and CDR2: LNHDA and SQIVND (reference sequence).

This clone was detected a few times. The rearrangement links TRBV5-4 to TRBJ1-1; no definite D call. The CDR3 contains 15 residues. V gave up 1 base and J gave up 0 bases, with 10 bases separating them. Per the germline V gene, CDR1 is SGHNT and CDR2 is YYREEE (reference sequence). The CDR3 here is CASSLSSGLNTEAFF. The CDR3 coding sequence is TGTGCCAGCAGCTTGTCTAGTGGTTTGAACACTGAAGCTTTCTTT.

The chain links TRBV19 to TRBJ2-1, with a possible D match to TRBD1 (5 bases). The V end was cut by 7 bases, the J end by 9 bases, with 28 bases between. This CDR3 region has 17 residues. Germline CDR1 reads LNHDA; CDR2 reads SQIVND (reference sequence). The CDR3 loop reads CASKSDERIDVQGEQFF. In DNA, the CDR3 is TGTGCCAGTAAATCCGACGAAAGGATAGATGTTCAGGGTGAGCAGTTCTTC.

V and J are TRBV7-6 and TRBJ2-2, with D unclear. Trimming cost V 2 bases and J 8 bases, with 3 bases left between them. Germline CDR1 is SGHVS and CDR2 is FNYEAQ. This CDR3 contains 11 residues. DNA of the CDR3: TGTGCCAGCAGCTTATATGGGGAGCTGTTTTTT. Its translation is CASSLYGELFF.

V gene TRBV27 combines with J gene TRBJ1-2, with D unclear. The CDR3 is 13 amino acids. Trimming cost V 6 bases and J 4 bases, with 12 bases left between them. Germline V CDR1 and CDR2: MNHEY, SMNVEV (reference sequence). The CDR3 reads CASSPGGGYGYTF. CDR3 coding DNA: TGTGCCAGCAGCCCTGGCGGCGGCTATGGCTACACCTTC.

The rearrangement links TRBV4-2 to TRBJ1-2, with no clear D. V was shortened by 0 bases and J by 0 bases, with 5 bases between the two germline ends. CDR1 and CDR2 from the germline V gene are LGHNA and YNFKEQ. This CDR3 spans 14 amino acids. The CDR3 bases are TGTGCCAGCAGCCAAGATCTGGCTAACTATGGCTACACCTTC. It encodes CASSQDLANYGYTF.

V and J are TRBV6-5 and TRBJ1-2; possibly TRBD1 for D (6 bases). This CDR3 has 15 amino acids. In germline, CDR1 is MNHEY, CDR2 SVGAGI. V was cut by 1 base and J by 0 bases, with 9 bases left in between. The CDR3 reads CASSYLGGTNYGYTF. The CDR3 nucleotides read TGTGCCAGCAGTTACTTAGGGGGAACTAACTATGGCTACACCTTC.

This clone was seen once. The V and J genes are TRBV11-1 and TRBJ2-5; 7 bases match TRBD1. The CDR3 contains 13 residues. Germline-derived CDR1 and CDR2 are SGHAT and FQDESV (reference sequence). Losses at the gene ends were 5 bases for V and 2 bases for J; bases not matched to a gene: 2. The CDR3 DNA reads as TGTGCCAGCAGCCAGGGACAGCAAGAGACCCAGTACTTC. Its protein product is CASSQGQQETQYF.

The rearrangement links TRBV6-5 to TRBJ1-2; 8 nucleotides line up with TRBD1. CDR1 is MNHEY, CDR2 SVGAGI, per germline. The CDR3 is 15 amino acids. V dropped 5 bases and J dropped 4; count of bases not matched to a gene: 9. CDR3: CASSNGGTGRYGYTF. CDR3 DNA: TGTGCCAGCAGTAACGGAGGGACAGGCCGCTATGGCTACACCTTC.

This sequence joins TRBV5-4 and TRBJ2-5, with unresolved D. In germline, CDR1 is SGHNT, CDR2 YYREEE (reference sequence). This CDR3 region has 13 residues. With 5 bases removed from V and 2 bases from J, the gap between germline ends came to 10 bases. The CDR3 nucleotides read TGTGCCAGCAGTGTGGCGGTGCAAGAGACCCAGTACTTC. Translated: CASSVAVQETQYF.